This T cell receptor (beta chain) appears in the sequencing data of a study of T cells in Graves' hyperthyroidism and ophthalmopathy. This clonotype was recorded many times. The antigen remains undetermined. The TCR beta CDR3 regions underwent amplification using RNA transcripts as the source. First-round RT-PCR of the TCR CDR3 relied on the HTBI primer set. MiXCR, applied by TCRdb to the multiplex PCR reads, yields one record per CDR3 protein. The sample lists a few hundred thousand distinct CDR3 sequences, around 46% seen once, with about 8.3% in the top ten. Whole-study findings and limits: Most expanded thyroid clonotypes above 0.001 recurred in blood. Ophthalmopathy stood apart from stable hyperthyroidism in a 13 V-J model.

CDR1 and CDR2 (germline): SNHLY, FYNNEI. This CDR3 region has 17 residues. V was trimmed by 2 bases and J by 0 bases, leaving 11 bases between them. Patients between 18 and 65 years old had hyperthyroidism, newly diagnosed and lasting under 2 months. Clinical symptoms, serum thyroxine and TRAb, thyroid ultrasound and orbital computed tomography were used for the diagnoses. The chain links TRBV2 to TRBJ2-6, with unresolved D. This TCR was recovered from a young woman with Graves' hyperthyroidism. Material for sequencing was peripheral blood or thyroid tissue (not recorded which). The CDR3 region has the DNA TGTGCCAGCAGTGAATCCCGAGAAGTCTCTGGGGCCAACGTCCTGACTTTC. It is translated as CASSESREVSGANVLTF. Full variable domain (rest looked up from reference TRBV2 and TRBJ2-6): EPEVTQTPSHQVTQMGQEVILRCVPISNHLYFYWYRQILGQKVEFLVSFYNNEISEKSEIFDDQFSVERPDGSNFTLKIRSTKLEDSAMYFCASSESREVSGANVLTFGAGSRLTVL.